This is a list of T cell receptor beta chains from one sample in a study of T cell responses to AZD1222 COVID-19 vaccine. The method was immunoSEQ multiplex PCR; TCRdb's version includes in-frame clones alone and lacks a portion of them. Of under 150,000 clones detected, approximately 90% appear once; the ten largest clones hold around a tenth. Material: peripheral blood, obtained 28 days after the second AZD1222 dose. These receptors originate from an adult who received the AZD1222 COVID-19 vaccine. The conserved cysteine and the conserved F or W are not part of the CDR3 here.

v_call	j_call	cdr3_aa
TRBV6-5	TRBJ1-2	ASSADRAGYGYT
TRBV19	TRBJ1-4	ASSRTGDYNEKLF
TRBV6-1	TRBJ1-1	ASSEVLAGIVVNTEAF
TRBV4-1	TRBJ1-5	ASSQRGGLRNQPQH
TRBV2	TRBJ1-3	ASSEAALPTGIAGNTIY
TRBV19	TRBJ2-1	ASSLRTGRDEQF
TRBV15	TRBJ2-7	ATSRGGEREQY
TRBV2	TRBJ1-2	ASPSAAQYGYT
TRBV18	TRBJ2-1	ASSYGAGSYNEQF
TRBV6-2/TRBV6-3	TRBJ1-5	ASSQDYSQPQH
TRBV7-9	TRBJ1-2	ASSLLTPRVGYGYT
TRBV27	TRBJ1-2	ASSPSWGYGYT
TRBV7-2	TRBJ1-1	ASTSGGGDTEAF